This T cell receptor (beta chain) was recorded in a study of response to subunit inactivated influenza vaccine. MiXCR, applied by TCRdb to the RT-PCR reads, yields one record per CDR3 protein. The table includes 800,000 to 1,000,000 distinct CDR3 sequences, about 20% detected once. Concerning this clonotype itself: Antigen: not known.

CDR3 size: 13 residues. Trimming removed 7 bases from V and 6 bases from J, with 16 bases in between. Germline CDR1 SGHNT, CDR2 YENEEA. General observations from the study: New T cells are recruited in small numbers by each seasonal influenza vaccination, according to the authors' suggestion.

J is TRBJ2-7 and V is TRBV11-3, with a possible D match to TRBD1 (8 bases). The source was PBMCs from blood, collected 5 to 6 days after vaccination. This TCR was recovered from a man aged 45-60 years who received an inactivated influenza vaccine. The CDR3 loop is CASIRTGRGEQYF. Here the CDR3 DNA reads TGTGCCAGCATAAGGACAGGGAGGGGCGAGCAGTACTTC.